This T cell receptor (beta chain) was documented in a study of T cells after yellow fever vaccination. The wider study: Fractions with few cells were prepared using SMART-Seq v4 Ultra Low Input. General study results and limits: Abundant bulk-population clonotypes could contaminate the FACS-sorted repertoires. The secondary response peaked faster, at day 5 versus 15, but was weaker.

CDR1 is MNHEY, CDR2 SMNVEV, per germline (reference sequence). CDR3 length equals 15 residues. V lost 5 bases to trimming and J lost 5 bases; unmatched junction nucleotides: 9. Details on this clonotype: Antigen specificity is unknown.

UMIs were added to TCR cDNA along with a universal primer site when it was made by 5'RACE template switching. Each CDR3 protein is one row after TCRdb ran MiXCR on the 5' RACE reads. This sample has a few hundred thousand distinct CDR3 sequences, with 9.5% to 15% found just once. This chain links TRBV27 with TRBJ1-5, with 7 bases aligning to TRBD1. This TCR was sampled from a man aged 18 to 30 who received the YFV17D yellow fever vaccine. This material consisted of CD4+ T cells sorted from PBMCs, taken 15 days after the yellow fever booster vaccination. CDR3 residues: CASSNTGEWDQPQHF. DNA for the CDR3: TGTGCCAGCAGTAACACAGGGGAGTGGGATCAGCCCCAGCATTTT.